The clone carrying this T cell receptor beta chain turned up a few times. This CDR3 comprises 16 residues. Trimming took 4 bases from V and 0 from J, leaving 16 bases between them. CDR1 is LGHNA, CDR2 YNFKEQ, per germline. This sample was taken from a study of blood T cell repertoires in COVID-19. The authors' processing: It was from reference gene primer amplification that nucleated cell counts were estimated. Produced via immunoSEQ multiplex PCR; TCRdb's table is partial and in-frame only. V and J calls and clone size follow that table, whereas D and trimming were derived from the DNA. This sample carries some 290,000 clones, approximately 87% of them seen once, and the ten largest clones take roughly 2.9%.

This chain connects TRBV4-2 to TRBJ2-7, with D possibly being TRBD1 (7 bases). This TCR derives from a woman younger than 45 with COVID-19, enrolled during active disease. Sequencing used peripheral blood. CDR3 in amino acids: CASSRRDSDLSYEQYF. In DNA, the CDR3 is TGTGCCAGCAGCCGGAGGGACAGCGACCTCTCCTACGAGCAGTACTTC.